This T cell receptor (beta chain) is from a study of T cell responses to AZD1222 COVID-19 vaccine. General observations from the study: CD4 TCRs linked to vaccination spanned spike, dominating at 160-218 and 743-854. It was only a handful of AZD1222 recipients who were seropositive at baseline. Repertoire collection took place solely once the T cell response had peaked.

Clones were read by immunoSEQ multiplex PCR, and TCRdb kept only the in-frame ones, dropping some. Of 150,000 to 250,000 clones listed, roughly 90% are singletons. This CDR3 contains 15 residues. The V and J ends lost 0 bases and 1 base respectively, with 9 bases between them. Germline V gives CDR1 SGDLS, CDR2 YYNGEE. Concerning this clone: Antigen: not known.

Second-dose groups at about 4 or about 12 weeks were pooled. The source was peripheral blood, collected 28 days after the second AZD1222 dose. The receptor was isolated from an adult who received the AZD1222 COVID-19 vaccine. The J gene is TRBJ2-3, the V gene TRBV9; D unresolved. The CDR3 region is CASSVGRLGTDTQYF. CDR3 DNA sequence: TGTGCCAGCAGCGTAGGGAGATTGGGCACAGATACGCAGTATTTT. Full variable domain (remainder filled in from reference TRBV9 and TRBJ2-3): DSGVTQTPKHLITATGQRVTLRCSPRSGDLSVYWYQQSLDQGLQFLIQYYNGEERAKGNILERFSAQQFPDLHSELNLSSLELGDSALYFCASSVGRLGTDTQYFGPGTRLTVL.